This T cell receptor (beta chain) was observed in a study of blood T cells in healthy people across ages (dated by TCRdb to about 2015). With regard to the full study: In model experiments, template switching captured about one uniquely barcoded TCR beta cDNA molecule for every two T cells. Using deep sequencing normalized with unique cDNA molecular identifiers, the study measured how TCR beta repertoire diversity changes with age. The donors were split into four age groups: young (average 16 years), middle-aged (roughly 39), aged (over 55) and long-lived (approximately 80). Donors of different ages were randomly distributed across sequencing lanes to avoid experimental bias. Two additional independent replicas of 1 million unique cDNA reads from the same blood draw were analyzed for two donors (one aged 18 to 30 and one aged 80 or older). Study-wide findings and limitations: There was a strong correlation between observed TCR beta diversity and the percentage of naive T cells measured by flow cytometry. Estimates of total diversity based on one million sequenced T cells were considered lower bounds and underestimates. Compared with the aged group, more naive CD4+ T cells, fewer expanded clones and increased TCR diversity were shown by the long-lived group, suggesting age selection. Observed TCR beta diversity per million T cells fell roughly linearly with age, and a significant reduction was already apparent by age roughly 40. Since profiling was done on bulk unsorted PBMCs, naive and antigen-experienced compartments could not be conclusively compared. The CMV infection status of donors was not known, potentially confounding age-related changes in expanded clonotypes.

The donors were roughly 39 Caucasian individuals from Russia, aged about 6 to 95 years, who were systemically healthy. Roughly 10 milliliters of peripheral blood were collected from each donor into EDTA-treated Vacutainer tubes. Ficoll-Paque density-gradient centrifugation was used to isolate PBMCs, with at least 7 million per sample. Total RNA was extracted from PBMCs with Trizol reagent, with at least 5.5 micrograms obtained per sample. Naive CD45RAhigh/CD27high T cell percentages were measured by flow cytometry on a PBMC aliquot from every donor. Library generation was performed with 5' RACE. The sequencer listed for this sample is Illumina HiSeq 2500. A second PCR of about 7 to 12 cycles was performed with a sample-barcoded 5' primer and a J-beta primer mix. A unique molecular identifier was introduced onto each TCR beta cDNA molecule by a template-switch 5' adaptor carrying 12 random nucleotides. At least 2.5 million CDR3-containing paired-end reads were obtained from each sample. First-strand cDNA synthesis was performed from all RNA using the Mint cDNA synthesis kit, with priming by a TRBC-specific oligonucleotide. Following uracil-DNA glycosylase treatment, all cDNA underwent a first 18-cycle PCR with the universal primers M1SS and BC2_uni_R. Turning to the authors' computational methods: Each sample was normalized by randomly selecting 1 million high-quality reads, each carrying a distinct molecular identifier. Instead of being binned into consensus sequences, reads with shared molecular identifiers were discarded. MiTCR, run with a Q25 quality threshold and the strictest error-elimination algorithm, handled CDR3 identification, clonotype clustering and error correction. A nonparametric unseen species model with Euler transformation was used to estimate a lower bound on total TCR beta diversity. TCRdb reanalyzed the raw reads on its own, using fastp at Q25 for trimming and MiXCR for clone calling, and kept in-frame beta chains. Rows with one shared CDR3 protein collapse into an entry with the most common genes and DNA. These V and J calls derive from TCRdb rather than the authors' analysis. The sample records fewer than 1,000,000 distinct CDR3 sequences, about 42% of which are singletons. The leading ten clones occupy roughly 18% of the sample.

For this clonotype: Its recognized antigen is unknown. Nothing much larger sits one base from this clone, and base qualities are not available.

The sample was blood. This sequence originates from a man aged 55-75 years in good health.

The bases are TGTGCCAGCAGTTACAAGATCGATCCTGCTTTCTTT. Translated, this gives CASSYKIDPAFF. The chain uses TRBV6-2 or TRBV6-3 and TRBJ1-1, with the identity of the D gene unclear. The CDR1 and CDR2 encoded by the germline V gene are MNHEY and SVGEGT. V sheds 2 bases and J sheds 11 bases, leaving 12 bases between their ends. Spanning cysteine to phenylalanine, the CDR3 consists of 12 amino acids. Only the CDR3 DNA stays, 36 bases, in frame from base 1.